These 30 T cell receptor beta chains originate from one sample sequenced in a study of T cell changes during pregnancy in multiple sclerosis. Clones were read by immunoSEQ multiplex PCR, and TCRdb kept only the in-frame ones, dropping some. The data show roughly 57,000 clones, 80% to 90% seen once. Sequencing was performed on peripheral blood, taken in the first trimester of pregnancy. The origin of the receptors is a female donor with multiple sclerosis, enrolled in a pregnancy study.

The CDR3 DNA sequence: TGTGCCAGCAGCTTCAACTCTGGACAGCCTCGAGAGCAGTACTTC. Its protein is CASSFNSGQPREQYF. The chain joins TRBV7-2 to TRBJ2-7, with D maybe TRBD1 (6 bases). Germline CDR1 SGHTA, CDR2 FQGNSA. The CDR3 contains 15 residues. Trimming removed 3 bases from V and 7 bases from J, with 19 bases in between.

The CDR3 DNA reads as TGTGCCAGCAGTCCCGGGACTAGTTCGAGGGAGCAGTTCTTC. Its translation is CASSPGTSSREQFF. The chain links TRBV6-5 to TRBJ2-1; TRBD2 agrees at 8 bases. CDR3 length: 14 residues. V lost 5 bases and J lost 10; bases outside the gene matches: 10. The germline gives CDR1 MNHEY, CDR2 SVGAGI.

CDR3 nucleotides: TGTGCCAGCAGTTTACCCCTTCCTAGCGGGAGTGGGGACGAGCAGTACTTC. This translates into CASSLPLPSGSGDEQYF. The chain couples TRBV27 to TRBJ2-7; 10 positions match TRBD2. From germline, CDR1 is MNHEY and CDR2 SMNVEV (reference sequence). The CDR3 has 17 amino acids. V shed 2 bases and J 5 bases; nucleotides not matched to a gene: 12.

The chain is built from TRBV25-1 and TRBJ2-7; 7 bases line up with TRBD2. The V segment lost 10 bases and the J segment 2 bases; nucleotides outside the gene matches: 8. This CDR3 region has 13 residues. The germline V gene has CDR1 MGHDK and CDR2 SYGVNS. The DNA of the CDR3 is TGTGCCACCGAGCGGGGCCCTACCTACGAGCAGTACTTC. Protein product: CATERGPTYEQYF.

The chain combines TRBV2 with TRBJ1-2, with 11 nucleotides matching TRBD1. The ends lost 7 bases at V and 4 bases at J; junction bases unmatched: 14. Per the germline V gene, CDR1 is SNHLY and CDR2 is FYNNEI. The CDR3 length is 17 residues. CDR3 amino acids: CASITLAGTGGTYGYTF. CDR3 in DNA: TGTGCCAGCATCACACTCGCCGGGACAGGGGGGACCTATGGCTACACCTTC.

The genes are TRBV18 and TRBJ2-5, with 11 positions matching TRBD2. With V trimmed by 0 bases and J by 2 bases, 2 bases remained unmatched. The germline V gene has CDR1 KGHSH and CDR2 LQKENI. The CDR3 totals 16 residues. CDR3 DNA: TGTGCCAGCTCACCACCTACTAGCGGGGGACAAGAGACCCAGTACTTC. Protein sequence: CASSPPTSGGQETQYF.

This clone was detected only once. The V and J genes are TRBV4-2 and TRBJ1-1, with 10 nucleotides matching TRBD1. The junction had 9 bases not matched to a gene; V was cut back by 4 bases and J by 1 base. The CDR3 is 17 residues long. In germline, CDR1 is LGHNA, CDR2 YNFKEQ. For the CDR3, the DNA is TGTGCCAGCAGCCGGGACAGGGGTTATAGGCAGAACACTGAAGCTTTCTTT. Amino acids: CASSRDRGYRQNTEAFF.

The chain joins TRBV7-9 to TRBJ2-7; 7 bases line up with TRBD2. Per germline, CDR1 SEHNR and CDR2 FQNEAQ (reference sequence). V gave up 3 bases and J gave up 6 bases; unmatched junction bases: 11. This CDR3 region has 15 residues. CDR3 DNA sequence: TGTGCCAGCAGCTTGCTGGGACTACCCGTTCCCGAGCAGTACTTC. It yields the protein CASSLLGLPVPEQYF.

V is TRBV28 and J is TRBJ2-3, with a possible D match to TRBD2 (7 bases). This CDR3 region has 17 residues. Germline lookup yields CDR1 MDHEN and CDR2 SYDVKM. Trimming removed 8 bases from V and 1 base from J, with 22 bases in between. CDR3 residues: CASGGRGGSYGTDTQYF. DNA of the CDR3: TGTGCCAGCGGCGGGAGAGGGGGGTCCTATGGCACAGATACGCAGTATTTT.

There are a few counts of this clone. This rearrangement joins TRBV4-2 to TRBJ1-3; D not resolved. The CDR3 covers 16 residues. Germline lookup yields CDR1 LGHNA and CDR2 YNFKEQ. With 6 bases removed from V and 1 base from J, the gap between germline ends came to 16 bases. In nucleotides, the CDR3 is TGTGCCAGCAGACCGTTGCTGGCTAGGTCTGGAAACACCATATATTTT. It encodes CASRPLLARSGNTIYF.

The rearrangement uses TRBV5-6 and TRBJ1-1; D may be TRBD1 (6 bases). Germline values: CDR1 SGHDT, CDR2 YYEEEE. The germline V and J ends were trimmed by 4 bases and 3 bases, with 16 bases remaining between them. The length of the CDR3 is 15 residues. The CDR3 DNA reads as TGTGCCAGCAGCGTGAGGGGGTTAGGGGACACTGAAGCTTTCTTT. Its protein is CASSVRGLGDTEAFF.

This sequence joins TRBV7-9 and TRBJ2-7, with a weak D call TRBD1 (5 bases). Germline CDR1 reads SEHNR; CDR2 reads FQNEAQ (reference sequence). V lost 4 bases to trimming and J lost 0 bases, with 13 bases between them. This CDR3 comprises 15 residues. CDR3 sequence reads: CASSSPDTDSYEQYF. CDR3 in DNA: TGTGCCAGCAGCTCCCCGGACACCGACTCCTACGAGCAGTACTTC.

The gene calls are TRBV4-1 and TRBJ1-2; TRBD1 is a possible D gene (6 bases). The CDR3 runs 15 residues. V gave up 3 bases and J gave up 8 bases, with 19 bases separating them. CDR1 and CDR2 (germline): MGHRA, YSYEKL. CDR3 nucleotides: TGCGCCAGCAGCCAGCCCACAGGGAGGGCTCGGGGCTACACCTTC. This gives the protein CASSQPTGRARGYTF.

This rearrangement joins TRBV7-9 to TRBJ1-2, with unresolved D. Trimming took off 2 bases at V and 4 bases at J, with 17 bases between the two ends. Per germline, CDR1 SEHNR and CDR2 FQNEAQ (reference sequence). CDR3 length: 16 amino acids. The CDR3 is CASSLSGLGGGYGYTF. DNA of the CDR3: TGTGCCAGCAGCTTAAGCGGTCTAGGAGGAGGCTATGGCTACACCTTC.

This chain joins TRBV5-6 and TRBJ1-1, with D maybe TRBD1 (5 bases). The germline V gene encodes CDR1 SGHDT and CDR2 YYEEEE. The CDR3 has 12 amino acids. The ends were cut back, 4 bases at V and 8 bases at J, with 12 bases in the middle. DNA for the CDR3: TGTGCCAGCAGCCGTAGACAGTCCGAAGCTTTCTTT. It translates to CASSRRQSEAFF.

This chain uses TRBV18 with TRBJ1-2, with TRBD1 matching 8 bases. This CDR3 region has 13 residues. V shed 6 bases and J 3 bases; nucleotides not matched to a gene: 3. The V gene's germline CDR1 is KGHSH and CDR2 LQKENI. CDR3 amino acids: CASSAGGDYGYTF. CDR3 bases: TGTGCCAGCTCCGCAGGGGGCGACTATGGCTACACCTTC.

The gene calls are TRBV6-1 and TRBJ2-7; no reliable D call. This CDR3 is 11 amino acids long. Germline V gene sequence: CDR1 MNHNS, CDR2 SASEGT. V was pared by 2 bases and J by 3 bases, with 2 bases between. The DNA for the CDR3 is TGTGCCAGCAGTGAACACTACGAGCAGTACTTC. It specifies CASSEHYEQYF.

The chain is built from TRBV7-3 and TRBJ2-2; tentatively, D is TRBD1 (5 bases). CDR3 length: 13 amino acids. Germline CDR1 and CDR2: SGHTA and FQGTGA. Trimming removed 7 bases from V and 5 bases from J, with 11 bases in between. Written as DNA, the CDR3 is TGTGCCAGCATGGACATATCGACCGGGGAGCTGTTTTTT. This sequence encodes CASMDISTGELFF.

The DNA of the CDR3 is TGTGCCAGCTCACCTGGACAGGCTAATGAAAAACTGTTTTTT. Amino acids: CASSPGQANEKLFF. This chain joins TRBV18 and TRBJ1-4; 7 positions match TRBD1. This CDR3 region has 14 residues. Germline V gives CDR1 KGHSH, CDR2 LQKENI. J was trimmed by 3 bases and V by 3 bases; bases with no gene match: 1. Together with reference TRBV18 and TRBJ1-4, the CDR3 gives the full variable domain: NAGVMQNPRHLVRRRGQEARLRCSPMKGHSHVYWYRQLPEEGLKFMVYLQKENIIDESGMPKERFSAEFPKEGPSILRIQQVVRGDSAAYFCASSPGQANEKLFFGSGTQLSVL.

The chain is built from TRBV6-5 and TRBJ1-4; 7 bases are shared with TRBD1. The CDR3 has 15 amino acids. Per germline, CDR1 MNHEY and CDR2 SVGAGI. V shed 4 bases, J shed 6 bases, and the junction held 8 bases outside the gene matches. The CDR3 coding sequence is TGTGCCAGCAGTTCAACAGGGGTCGGGGATGAAAAACTGTTTTTT. Translation: CASSSTGVGDEKLFF.

This clone was recorded a few times. The chain joins TRBV6-1 to TRBJ2-7; TRBD1 agrees at 9 bases. The CDR3 has 13 amino acids. J gave up 2 bases and V 7 bases, and 3 bases lay outside the gene matches. Germline V gene sequence: CDR1 MNHNS, CDR2 SASEGT. The CDR3 nucleotides are TGTGCCAGCAAGGGGACAGGGACCTACGAGCAGTACTTC. The encoded protein is CASKGTGTYEQYF.

This chain joins TRBV7-2 and TRBJ1-5; the match to TRBD1 covers 9 bases. The CDR3 is made up of 16 amino acids. The junction had 9 bases not matched to a gene; V was cut back by 6 bases and J by 3 bases. The germline gives CDR1 SGHTA, CDR2 FQGNSA. The CDR3: CASRPPGQGINQPQHF. The CDR3 region has the DNA TGTGCCAGCAGACCCCCGGGACAGGGTATCAATCAGCCCCAGCATTTT. Full variable domain (outside the CDR3, taken from reference TRBV7-2 and TRBJ1-5): GAGVSQSPSNKVTEKGKDVELRCDPISGHTALYWYRQSLGQGLEFLIYFQGNSAPDKSGLPSDRFSAERTGGSVSTLTIQRTQQEDSAVYLCASRPPGQGINQPQHFGDGTRLSIL.

The rearrangement links TRBV11-2 to TRBJ2-1, with D hard to call. Germline CDR1 reads SGHAT; CDR2 reads FQNNGV. The V gene lost 1 base and the J gene lost 9 bases, with 7 bases spanning the gap. The CDR3 length is 12 residues. For the CDR3, the DNA is TGTGCCAGCAGCTTAGCCCGTCTTGAGCAGTTCTTC. It is translated as CASSLARLEQFF.

This clone was seen more than once but under ten times. The chain joins TRBV2 to TRBJ1-5; D might be TRBD1 (5 bases). This CDR3 region has 14 residues. In germline, CDR1 is SNHLY, CDR2 FYNNEI. Between the trimmed V and J ends, which lost 4 bases and 5 bases, there was a span of 12 bases. The CDR3 here is CASSGGRDYQPQHF. The CDR3 DNA reads as TGTGCCAGCAGTGGAGGCAGGGATTATCAGCCCCAGCATTTT.

The V and J genes are TRBV6-1 and TRBJ1-5; D gene unclear. V shed 1 base and J shed 8 bases, with 21 bases lying between them. The germline V gene encodes CDR1 MNHNS and CDR2 SASEGT. The CDR3 contains 17 residues. Here the CDR3 DNA reads TGTGCCAGCAGTGAAGTCCCCTCAGGTATGGGCAGAGAGCCCCAGCATTTT. Amino acids: CASSEVPSGMGREPQHF.

This clone came up once. This CDR3 is CASSDLSRTGGRPDTQYF. The CDR3 DNA reads as TGTGCCAGCAGTGACTTAAGTAGGACAGGGGGCAGGCCAGATACGCAGTATTTT. This chain uses TRBV6-4 with TRBJ2-3; 11 bases map to TRBD1. The germline CDR1 and CDR2 sequences are MRHNA and SNTAGT. The CDR3 consists of 18 residues. Trimming at V came to 1 base and at J to 4 bases, leaving 10 bases not matched to a gene.

The chain joins TRBV13 to TRBJ1-1; D uncertain. The CDR3 runs 14 residues. CDR1 PRHDT and CDR2 FYEKMQ come from the germline V gene (reference sequence). V was pared by 3 bases and J by 0 bases, with 8 bases between. This CDR3 reads CASSLRNLNTEAFF. The DNA for the CDR3 is TGTGCCAGCAGCTTGCGCAACTTGAACACTGAAGCTTTCTTT.

V gene TRBV7-2 combines with J gene TRBJ2-4; 10 nucleotides line up with TRBD1. Germline CDR1 is SGHTA and CDR2 is FQGNSA. The CDR3 totals 15 residues. Trimming cost V 2 bases and J 6 bases; bases outside gene matches: 4. CDR3 in amino acids: CASSLIRDRGNIQYF. CDR3 DNA sequence: TGTGCCAGCAGCTTAATCCGGGACAGGGGAAACATTCAGTACTTC.

CDR3 amino acids: CSAPSDTEAFF. The CDR3 nucleotides read TGCAGTGCTCCCTCGGACACTGAAGCTTTCTTT. V gene TRBV20-1 combines with J gene TRBJ1-1; D not certain. The germline CDR1 and CDR2 sequences are DFQATT and SNEGSKA (reference sequence). Deletions cut 5 bases from V and 3 bases from J, with 7 bases between. CDR3 length equals 11 residues.

This clone was detected only once. The chain couples TRBV27 to TRBJ2-1; D gene unclear. The CDR3 loop spans 17 amino acids. Trimming pared 6 bases from V and 0 bases from J, leaving 18 bases between. Per the germline V gene, CDR1 is MNHEY and CDR2 is SMNVEV (reference sequence). Here the CDR3 reads CASRKYGTDTSYNEQFF. The DNA for the CDR3 is TGTGCCAGCAGAAAGTATGGAACAGACACCTCCTACAATGAGCAGTTCTTC.